The text below deals with one T cell receptor (beta chain). Its antigen is not yet known. The sample holds no much larger clone one base away, and base qualities are not on file. This sample was included in a study of blood T cell repertoires in COVID-19 (dated by TCRdb to the early 2020s). Broadly, across the study: Samples covering the acute and convalescent phases of COVID-19 were provided by collaborators in the United States, Italy and Spain. HLA class I and class II types, where available, came from metadata supplied by the sample provider rather than from assay-based typing. The repertoires were released in a freely available public database meant as a resource for research on the immune response to SARS-CoV-2. Deeply sampled blood TCRbeta repertoires from subjects exposed to, actively infected with, or recovered from COVID-19 were included in the dataset. The samples were drawn from two sources: the first 160 participants of the ongoing ImmuneRACE study, and approximately 1,300 subjects contributed by 6 global collaborators. Nearly every sample came with metadata listing a de-identified subject ID, COVID-19 status, age in years and sex. The prospective study material was composed of cDNA or gDNA derived from T cells, B-cell-depleted T cells, or PBMCs. What the study reported, not specific to this receptor: The amount of clinical and demographic metadata varied by source and participant and was provided uncurated.

Counted from cysteine to phenylalanine, this CDR3 has 14 amino acids. The sequence is cut down to CDR3 DNA, 42 bases in frame from base 1. Sequences MNHEY (CDR1) and SMNVEV (CDR2) are obtained from the germline V gene (reference sequence). V drops 3 bases and J drops 2 bases, leaving 8 bases in between. Each collaborating institution followed its own protocols to collect whole blood in K2EDTA tubes. Collaborator samples were shipped for TCRbeta analysis as frozen whole blood, isolated PBMCs, or DNA extracted from either sample type. TCRbeta CDR3 regions were amplified from genomic DNA using the immunoSEQ Assay, a bias-controlled multiplex PCR. The authors' pipeline ran thus. The number of nucleated cells in each sample was estimated from the amplification of reference gene primers within the assay. To quantify the absolute abundance of each unique TCRbeta CDR3 rearrangement, sequence reads were collapsed and filtered. For each sample, productive Simpson clonality was calculated by taking the square root of Simpson's diversity index across productive rearrangements. This is the immuneACCESS table as TCRdb keeps it, with only in-frame sequences that have V and J called. A part of the clones is gone; compared with another copy, unresolved V genes explain less than half, and the rest is unexplained. From that table come the V and J calls and clone size; the DNA was used to work out D and trimming. For this sample there are about 39,000 clones; 70% to 90% appear just once. Roughly 10% of the sample rests with the top ten.

The sequenced sample was peripheral blood. The chain is encoded by TRBV27 joined to TRBJ1-5, with the D gene call left open. The clonotype was recovered from a man aged 55 to 69 in a cohort sampled during active COVID-19. CDR3 reads: CASSFIGGNQPQHF. The DNA sequence is given as TGTGCCAGCAGTTTTATCGGAGGCAATCAGCCCCAGCATTTT.